This T cell receptor (beta chain) was profiled in a study of CD8+ T cells in alopecia areata. Findings of the study overall: Compared with mice, patients displayed less clear TCR sharing, possibly for HLA-related reasons.

Trimming removed 1 base from V and 9 bases from J; junction bases left unmatched: 15. The CDR3 loop spans 16 amino acids. Germline-derived CDR1 and CDR2 are PRHDT and FYEKMQ (reference sequence). RNA extraction and reverse transcription yielded cDNA as sequencing template. The method was immunoSEQ multiplex PCR; TCRdb's version includes in-frame clones alone and lacks a portion of them. This sample has under 150,000 clones; roughly 58% occur once, and the top ten carry about 38%. About this clone: Its antigen is unknown.

Sequences were obtained from CD8+ T cells sorted from blood. The chain employs TRBV13 and TRBJ2-7; the match to TRBD2 covers 7 bases. This sequence originates from a human donor in good health. CDR3 nucleotides: TGTGCCAGCAGCTTAGTTATTTGGGGGACTAAAAACGGGCAGTACTTC. The encoded protein is CASSLVIWGTKNGQYF.